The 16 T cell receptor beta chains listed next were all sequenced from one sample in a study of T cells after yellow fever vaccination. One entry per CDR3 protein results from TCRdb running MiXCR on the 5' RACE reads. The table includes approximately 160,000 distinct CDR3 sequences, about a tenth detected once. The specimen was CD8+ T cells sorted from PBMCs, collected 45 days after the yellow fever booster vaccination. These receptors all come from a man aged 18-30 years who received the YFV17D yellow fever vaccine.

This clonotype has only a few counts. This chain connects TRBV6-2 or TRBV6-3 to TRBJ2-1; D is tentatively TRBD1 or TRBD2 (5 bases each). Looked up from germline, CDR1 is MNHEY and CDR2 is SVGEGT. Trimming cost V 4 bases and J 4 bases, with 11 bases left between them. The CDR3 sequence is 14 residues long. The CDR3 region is CASSWGSGYNEQFF. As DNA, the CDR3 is TGTGCCAGCAGTTGGGGGAGCGGATACAATGAGCAGTTCTTC.

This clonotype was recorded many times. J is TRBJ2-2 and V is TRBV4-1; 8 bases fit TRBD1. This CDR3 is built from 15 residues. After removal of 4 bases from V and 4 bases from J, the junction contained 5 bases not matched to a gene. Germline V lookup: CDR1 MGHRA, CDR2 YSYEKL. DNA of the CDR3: TGCGCCAGCAGCCCTGGACAGGGTCCCACCGGGGAGCTGTTTTTT. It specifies CASSPGQGPTGELFF.

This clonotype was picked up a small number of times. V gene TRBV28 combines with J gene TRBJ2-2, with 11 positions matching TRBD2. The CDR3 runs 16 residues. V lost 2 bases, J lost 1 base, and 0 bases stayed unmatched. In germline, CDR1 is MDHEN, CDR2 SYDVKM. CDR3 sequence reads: CASSLGLAGNTGELFF. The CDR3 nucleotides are TGTGCCAGCAGTTTAGGACTAGCGGGGAACACCGGGGAGCTGTTTTTT.

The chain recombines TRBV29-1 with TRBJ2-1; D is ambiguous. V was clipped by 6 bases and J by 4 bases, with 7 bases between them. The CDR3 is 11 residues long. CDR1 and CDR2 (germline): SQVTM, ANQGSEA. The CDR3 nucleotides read TGCAGCGTACGACGTTACAATGAGCAGTTCTTC. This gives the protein CSVRRYNEQFF.

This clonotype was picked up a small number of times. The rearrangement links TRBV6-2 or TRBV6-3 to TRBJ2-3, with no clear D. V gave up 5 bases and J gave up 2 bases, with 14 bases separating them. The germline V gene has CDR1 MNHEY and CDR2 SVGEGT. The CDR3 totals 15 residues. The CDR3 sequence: CASSQVTGYTDTQYF. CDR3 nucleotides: TGTGCCAGCAGTCAAGTGACGGGTTACACAGATACGCAGTATTTT.

The CDR3 coding sequence is TGTGCCAGCAGTTACGGTTCTCCCTCTGGGGCCAACGTCCTGACTTTC. Translated: CASSYGSPSGANVLTF. This sequence joins TRBV6-5 and TRBJ2-6; unclear D gene. CDR3 length: 16 residues. From germline, CDR1 is MNHEY and CDR2 SVGAGI. Trimming left V 2 bases short and J 0 bases short, with 8 bases between.

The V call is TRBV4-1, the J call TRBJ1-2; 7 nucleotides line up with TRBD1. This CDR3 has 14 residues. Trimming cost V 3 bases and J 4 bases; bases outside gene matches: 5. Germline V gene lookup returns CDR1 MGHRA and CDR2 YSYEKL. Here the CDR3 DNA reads TGCGCCAGCAGCCAGCAACAGGGGATCTATGGCTACACCTTC. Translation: CASSQQQGIYGYTF.

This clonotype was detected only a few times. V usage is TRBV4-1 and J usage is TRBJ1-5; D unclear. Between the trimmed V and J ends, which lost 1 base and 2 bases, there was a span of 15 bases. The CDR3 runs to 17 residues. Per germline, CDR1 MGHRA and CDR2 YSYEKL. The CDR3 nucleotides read TGCGCCAGCAGCCAAGTATCGGCGGGATTAGGCAATCAGCCCCAGCATTTT. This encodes CASSQVSAGLGNQPQHF.

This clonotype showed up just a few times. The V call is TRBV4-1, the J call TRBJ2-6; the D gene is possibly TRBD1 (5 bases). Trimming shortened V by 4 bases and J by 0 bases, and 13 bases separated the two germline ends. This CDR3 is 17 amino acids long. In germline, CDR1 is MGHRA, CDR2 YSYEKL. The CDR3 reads CASSRQDIISGANVLTF. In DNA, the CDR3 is TGCGCCAGCAGCCGGCAGGACATAATCTCTGGGGCCAACGTCCTGACTTTC.

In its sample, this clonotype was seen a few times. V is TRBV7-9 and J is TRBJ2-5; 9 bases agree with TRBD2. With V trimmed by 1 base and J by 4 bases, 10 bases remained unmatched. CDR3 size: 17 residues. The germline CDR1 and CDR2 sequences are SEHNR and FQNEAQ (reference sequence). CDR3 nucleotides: TGTGCCAGCAGCTTAGAACCGGGACTAGCCGTCCGAGAGACCCAGTACTTC. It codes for CASSLEPGLAVRETQYF.

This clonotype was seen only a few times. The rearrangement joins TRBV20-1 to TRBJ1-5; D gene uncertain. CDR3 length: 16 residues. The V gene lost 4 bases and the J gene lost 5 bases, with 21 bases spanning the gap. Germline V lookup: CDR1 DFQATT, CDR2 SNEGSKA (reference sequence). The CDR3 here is CSAISPGSKDYQPQHF. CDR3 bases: TGCAGTGCTATCAGCCCCGGGTCCAAAGATTATCAGCCCCAGCATTTT.

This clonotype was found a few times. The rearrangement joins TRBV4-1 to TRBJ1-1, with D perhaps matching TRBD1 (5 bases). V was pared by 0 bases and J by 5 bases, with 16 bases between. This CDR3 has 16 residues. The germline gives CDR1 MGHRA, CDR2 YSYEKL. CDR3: CASSQDRWGPKTEAFF. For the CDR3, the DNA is TGCGCCAGCAGCCAAGATCGATGGGGCCCGAAGACTGAAGCTTTCTTT.

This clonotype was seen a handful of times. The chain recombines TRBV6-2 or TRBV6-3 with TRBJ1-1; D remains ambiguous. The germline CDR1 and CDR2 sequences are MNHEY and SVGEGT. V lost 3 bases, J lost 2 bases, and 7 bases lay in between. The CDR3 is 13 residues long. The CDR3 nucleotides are TGTGCCAGCAGTTATGGTAGAAACACTGAAGCTTTCTTT. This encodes CASSYGRNTEAFF.

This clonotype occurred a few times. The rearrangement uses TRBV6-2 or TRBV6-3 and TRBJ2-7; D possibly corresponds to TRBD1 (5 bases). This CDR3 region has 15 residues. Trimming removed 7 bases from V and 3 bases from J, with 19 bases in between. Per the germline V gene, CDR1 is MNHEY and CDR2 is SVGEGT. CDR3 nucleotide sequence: TGTGCCAGCATCAACAGGCTCATAGGGGTCTACGAGCAGTACTTC. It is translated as CASINRLIGVYEQYF.

The CDR3 nucleotides read TGTGCCAGCAGCAATCGACAGGACAATGAGCAGTTCTTC. Translated: CASSNRQDNEQFF. The V and J genes are TRBV21-1 and TRBJ2-1; the D call TRBD1 from the table was never checked on the DNA. TRBV21-1 is flagged as a pseudogene. This CDR3 is 13 amino acids long.

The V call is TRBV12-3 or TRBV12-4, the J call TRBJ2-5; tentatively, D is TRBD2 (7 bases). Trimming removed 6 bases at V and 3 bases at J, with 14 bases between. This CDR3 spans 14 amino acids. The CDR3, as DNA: TGTGCCAGCAGGAGCGGGGAGGGGGAAGAGACCCAGTACTTC. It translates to CASRSGEGEETQYF.